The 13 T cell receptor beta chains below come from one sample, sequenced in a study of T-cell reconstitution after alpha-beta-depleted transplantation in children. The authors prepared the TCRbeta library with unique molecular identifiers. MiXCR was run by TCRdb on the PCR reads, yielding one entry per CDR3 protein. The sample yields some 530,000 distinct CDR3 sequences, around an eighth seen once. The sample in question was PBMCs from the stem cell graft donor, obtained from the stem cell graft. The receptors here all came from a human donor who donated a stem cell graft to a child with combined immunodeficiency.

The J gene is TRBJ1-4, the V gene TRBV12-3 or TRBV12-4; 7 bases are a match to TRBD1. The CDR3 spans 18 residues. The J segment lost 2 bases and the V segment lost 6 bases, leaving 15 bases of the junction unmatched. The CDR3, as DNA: TGTGCCAGCAGCTACCGGGGGGGAGGGGGCAGGACTAATGAAAAACTGTTTTTT. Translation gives CASSYRGGGGRTNEKLFF.

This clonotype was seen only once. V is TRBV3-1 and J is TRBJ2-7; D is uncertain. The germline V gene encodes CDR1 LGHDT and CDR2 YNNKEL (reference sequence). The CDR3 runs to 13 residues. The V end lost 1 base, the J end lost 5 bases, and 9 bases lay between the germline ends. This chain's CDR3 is CASSQAINHEQYF. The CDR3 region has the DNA TGTGCCAGCAGCCAAGCTATAAACCACGAGCAGTACTTC.

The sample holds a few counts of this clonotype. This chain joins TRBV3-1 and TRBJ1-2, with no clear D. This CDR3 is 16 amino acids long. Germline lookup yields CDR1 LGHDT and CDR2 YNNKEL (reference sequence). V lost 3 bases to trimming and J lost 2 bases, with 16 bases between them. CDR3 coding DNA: TGTGCCAGCAGCCAGAGGGTAGGCAGAGGGAACTATGGCTACACCTTC. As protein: CASSQRVGRGNYGYTF.

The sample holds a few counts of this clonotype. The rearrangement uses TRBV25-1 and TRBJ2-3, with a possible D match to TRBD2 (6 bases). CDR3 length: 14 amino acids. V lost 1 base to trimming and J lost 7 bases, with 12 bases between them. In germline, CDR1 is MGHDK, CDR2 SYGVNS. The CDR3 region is CASSEWGERHTQYF. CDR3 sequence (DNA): TGTGCCAGCAGTGAATGGGGGGAGCGACATACGCAGTATTTT.

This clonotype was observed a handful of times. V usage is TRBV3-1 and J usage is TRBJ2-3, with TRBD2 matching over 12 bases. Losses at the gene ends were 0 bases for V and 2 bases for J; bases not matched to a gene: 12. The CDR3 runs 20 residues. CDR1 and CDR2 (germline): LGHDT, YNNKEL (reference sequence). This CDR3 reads CASSQEGLTSGRELTDTQYF. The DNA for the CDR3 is TGTGCCAGCAGCCAAGAGGGACTGACTAGCGGGAGAGAACTCACAGATACGCAGTATTTT.

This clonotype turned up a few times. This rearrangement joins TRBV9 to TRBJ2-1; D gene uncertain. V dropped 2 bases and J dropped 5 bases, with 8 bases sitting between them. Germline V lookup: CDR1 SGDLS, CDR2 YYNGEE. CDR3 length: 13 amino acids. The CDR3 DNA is TGTGCCAGCAGCGTGTACTTCCACAATGAGCAGTTCTTC. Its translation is CASSVYFHNEQFF. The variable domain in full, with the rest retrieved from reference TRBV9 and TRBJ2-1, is DSGVTQTPKHLITATGQRVTLRCSPRSGDLSVYWYQQSLDQGLQFLIQYYNGEERAKGNILERFSAQQFPDLHSELNLSSLELGDSALYFCASSVYFHNEQFFGPGTRLTVL.

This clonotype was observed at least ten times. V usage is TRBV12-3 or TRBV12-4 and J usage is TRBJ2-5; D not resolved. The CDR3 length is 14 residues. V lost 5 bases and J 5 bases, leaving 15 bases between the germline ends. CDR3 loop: CASSLSAVGETQYF. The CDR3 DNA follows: TGTGCCAGCAGTCTCAGCGCGGTCGGGGAGACCCAGTACTTC.

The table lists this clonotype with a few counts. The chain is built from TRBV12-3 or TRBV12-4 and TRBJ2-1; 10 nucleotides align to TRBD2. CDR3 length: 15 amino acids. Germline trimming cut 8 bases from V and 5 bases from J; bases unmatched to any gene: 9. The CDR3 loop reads CASCPGLADHNEQFF. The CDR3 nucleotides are TGTGCCAGCTGTCCCGGACTAGCGGATCACAATGAGCAGTTCTTC.

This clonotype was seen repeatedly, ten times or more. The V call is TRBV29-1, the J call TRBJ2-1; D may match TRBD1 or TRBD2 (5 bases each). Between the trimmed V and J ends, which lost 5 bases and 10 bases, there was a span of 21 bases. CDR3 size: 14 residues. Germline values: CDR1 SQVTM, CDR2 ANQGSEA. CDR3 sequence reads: CSVFAGTPGWEQFF. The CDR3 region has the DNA TGCAGCGTTTTCGCCGGGACCCCTGGTTGGGAGCAGTTCTTC.

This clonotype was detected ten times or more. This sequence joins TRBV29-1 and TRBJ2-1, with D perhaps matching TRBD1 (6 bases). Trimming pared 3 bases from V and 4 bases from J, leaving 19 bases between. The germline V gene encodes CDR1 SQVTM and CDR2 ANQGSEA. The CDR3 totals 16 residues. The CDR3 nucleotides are TGCAGCGTTGAGGAGGTTGAGACAGGAGTTTACAATGAGCAGTTCTTC. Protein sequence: CSVEEVETGVYNEQFF.

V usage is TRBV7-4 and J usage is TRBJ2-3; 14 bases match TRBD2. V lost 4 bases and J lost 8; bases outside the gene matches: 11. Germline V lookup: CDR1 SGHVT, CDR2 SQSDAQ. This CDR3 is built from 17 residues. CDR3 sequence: CASSCLTSGRAVGTQYF. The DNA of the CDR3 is TGTGCCAGCAGCTGCCTGACTAGCGGGAGGGCCGTGGGTACGCAGTATTTT. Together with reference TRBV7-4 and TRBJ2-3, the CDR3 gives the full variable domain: GAGVSQSPRYKVAKRGRDVALRCDSISGHVTLYWYRQTLGQGSEVLTYSQSDAQRDKSGRPSGRFSAERPERSVSTLKIQRTEQGDSAVYLCASSCLTSGRAVGTQYFGPGTRLTVL.

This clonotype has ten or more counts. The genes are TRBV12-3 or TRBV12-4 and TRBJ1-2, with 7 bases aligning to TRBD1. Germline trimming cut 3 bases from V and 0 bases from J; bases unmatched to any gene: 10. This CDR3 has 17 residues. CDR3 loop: CASSFSFNRGANYGYTF. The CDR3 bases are TGTGCCAGCAGTTTCTCATTTAACAGGGGAGCTAACTATGGCTACACCTTC.

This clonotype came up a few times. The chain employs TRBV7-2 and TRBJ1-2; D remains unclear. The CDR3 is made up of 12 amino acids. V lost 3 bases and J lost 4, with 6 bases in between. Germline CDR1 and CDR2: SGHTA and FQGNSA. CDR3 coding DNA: TGTGCCAGCAGCTTCGTAGGCTATGGCTACACCTTC. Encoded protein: CASSFVGYGYTF. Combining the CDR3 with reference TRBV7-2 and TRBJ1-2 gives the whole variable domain GAGVSQSPSNKVTEKGKDVELRCDPISGHTALYWYRQSLGQGLEFLIYFQGNSAPDKSGLPSDRFSAERTGGSVSTLTIQRTQQEDSAVYLCASSFVGYGYTFGSGTRLTVV.